The subject of this entry is one TCR beta chain. It has no known antigen specificity. It has no much larger one-base neighbor in the sample; base qualities were not kept. RNA was extracted using the RNeasy kit, and roughly 0.45 to 1 ug of the RNA was reverse transcribed with random hexamers. The immunoSEQ multiplex PCR assay, which covers 54 Vbeta and 13 Jbeta segments, was used to amplify TCR beta CDR3 regions. PCR amplification bias was corrected by using a synthetic template baseline for primer optimization and computational correction. The original pipeline was this. Reads were annotated to V, D and J genes per IMGT and analyzed with immunoSEQ Analyzer, keeping only productive sequences. To calculate clonality, Shannon entropy was normalized by log2 of the number of productive unique sequences and then subtracted from one. Public and private clones were assessed among the 100 most prevalent clones of each patient and control. A clone was defined as Susac-specific if it was absent from the healthy and MS cohorts, from approximately 980 published viral clones and from other ImmuneACCESS disease sequences. TCRdb reworked the public reads: Q25 trimming with fastp, MiXCR clone assembly, productive beta chains retained. Each CDR3 protein gets just one entry, which takes the most common genes and DNA from the rows behind it. TCRdb's processing, not the authors', yielded these V and J calls. This sample lists 200,000 or so distinct CDR3 sequences; about 94% were detected once. The top ten constitute approximately 0.1% of the sample.

Peripheral blood CD8+ and CD4+ T cells from healthy donors, Susac syndrome patients and multiple sclerosis patients were profiled by high-throughput TCR beta sequencing. The multiple sclerosis controls were treatment-naive patients who had stable or active relapsing-remitting disease and met the revised McDonald criteria. Bulk CD8+ and CD4+ T cells were purified by magnetic negative isolation, while CD8+ TEMRA cells were enriched using FACS. Blood was drawn into EDTA tubes, processed within 24 hours, and PBMCs were isolated by density gradient centrifugation. PBMCs intended for TCR sequencing were cryopreserved in liquid nitrogen and thawed later in a water bath at 37 degrees C. Purity of sorted or isolated CD4+, CD8+ and CD8+ TEMRA cells was at least 90%. The CDR3 covers 16 residues, taking in both the cysteine and the phenylalanine. Only the CDR3 DNA stays, 48 bases, in frame from base 1. The germline V gene (reference sequence) yields SGHNT for CDR1 and YYREEE for CDR2. V and J are trimmed by 2 bases and 0 bases, and the gene matches miss 5 bases of the junction.

The data derive from a study of CD8 T cells in Susac syndrome (dated by TCRdb to between 2019 and 2020). Looking at the study overall: Repertoire sequencing was used to test whether CD8+ T cell activation and differentiation in Susac syndrome was antigen driven.

Summary of the overall study and its limitations: The number of individuals in the TCR sequencing and HLA analysis was acknowledged as relatively small.

In this chain, TRBV5-4 is recombined with TRBJ2-7; the junction holds 10 bases that match TRBD2. This TCR was recovered from a human donor with multiple sclerosis. Sequencing used CD4+ T cells from PBMCs. The CDR3 protein sequence reads: CASSFLAGANSYEQYF. The DNA reads as follows: TGTGCCAGCAGCTTCCTAGCGGGGGCCAACTCCTACGAGCAGTACTTC.